This T cell receptor beta chain was sequenced in a study of naive and memory T cell subsets. This clonotype was picked up many times. The antigen is not known. Treatment reported: skin biopsy from PPD injection site in Mantoux-positive individual. The library had UMIs added by 3' ligation of an oligonucleotide to TCR cDNA. Biopsied sites were PPD injections in people with a positive Mantoux test. Ligated cDNA underwent four rounds of PCR with nested alpha and beta constant region primers and SP2. Each CDR3 protein is one row after TCRdb ran MiXCR on the UMI-ligation and nested PCR reads. Of approximately 37,000 distinct CDR3 sequences in the sample, 8% to 13% were seen once. CDR1 and CDR2 from the germline V gene are MDHEN and SYDVKM. The CDR3 is made up of 14 amino acids. Between the trimmed V and J ends, which lost 4 bases and 5 bases, there was a span of 12 bases. Broader study findings: This RNA-based method may be sensitive to activation-related transcript changes. Reportedly, tuberculin skin test sites gave far more TCRs than other biopsies. Delayed type IV hypersensitivity infiltration was taken to explain higher tuberculin-site TCR counts.

This TCR came from an adult in good health. This specimen consisted of skin, obtained from a tuberculin skin test site. This sequence joins TRBV28 and TRBJ2-1; D is ambiguous. CDR3: CASSWFLVDNEQFF. The CDR3 DNA sequence: TGTGCCAGCAGTTGGTTCCTAGTTGACAATGAGCAGTTCTTC.